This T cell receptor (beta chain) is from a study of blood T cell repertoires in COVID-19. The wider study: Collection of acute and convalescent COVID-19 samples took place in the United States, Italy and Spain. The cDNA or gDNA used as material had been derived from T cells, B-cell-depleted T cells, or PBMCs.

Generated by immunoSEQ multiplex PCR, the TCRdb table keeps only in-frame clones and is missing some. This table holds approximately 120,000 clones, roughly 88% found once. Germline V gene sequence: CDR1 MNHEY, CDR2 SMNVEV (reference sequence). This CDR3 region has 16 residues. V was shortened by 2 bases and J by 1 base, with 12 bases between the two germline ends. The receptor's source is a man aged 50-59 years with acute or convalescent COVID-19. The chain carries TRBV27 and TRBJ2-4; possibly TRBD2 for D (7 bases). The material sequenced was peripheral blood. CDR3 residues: CASSLGRGRAKNIQYF. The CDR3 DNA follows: TGTGCCAGCAGTTTAGGGAGGGGGAGGGCCAAAAACATTCAGTACTTC.